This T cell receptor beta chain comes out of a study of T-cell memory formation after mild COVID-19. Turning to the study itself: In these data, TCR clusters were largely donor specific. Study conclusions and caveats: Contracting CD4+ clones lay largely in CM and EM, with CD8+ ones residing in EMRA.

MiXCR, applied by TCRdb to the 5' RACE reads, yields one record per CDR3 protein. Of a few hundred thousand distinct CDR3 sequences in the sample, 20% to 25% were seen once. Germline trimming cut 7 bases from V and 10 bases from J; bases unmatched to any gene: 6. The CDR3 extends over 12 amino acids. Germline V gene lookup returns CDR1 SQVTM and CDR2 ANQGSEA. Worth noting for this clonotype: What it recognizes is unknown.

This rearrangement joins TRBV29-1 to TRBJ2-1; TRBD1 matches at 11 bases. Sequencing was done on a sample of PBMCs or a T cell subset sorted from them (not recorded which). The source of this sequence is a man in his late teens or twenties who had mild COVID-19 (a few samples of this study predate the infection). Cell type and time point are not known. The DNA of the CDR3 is TGCAGCGCGAGGACAGGGGGCGACGAGCAGTTCTTC. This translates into CSARTGGDEQFF.